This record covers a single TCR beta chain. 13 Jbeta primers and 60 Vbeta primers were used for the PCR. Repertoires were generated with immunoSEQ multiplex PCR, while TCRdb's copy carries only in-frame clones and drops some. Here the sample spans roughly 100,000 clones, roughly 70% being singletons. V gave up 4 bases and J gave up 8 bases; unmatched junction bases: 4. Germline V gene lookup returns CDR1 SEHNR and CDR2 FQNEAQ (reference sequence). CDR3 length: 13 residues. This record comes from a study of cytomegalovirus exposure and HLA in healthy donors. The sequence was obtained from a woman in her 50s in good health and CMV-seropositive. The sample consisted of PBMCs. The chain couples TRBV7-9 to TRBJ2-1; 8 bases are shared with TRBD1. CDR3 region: CASSSQGADEQFF. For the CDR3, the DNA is TGTGCCAGCAGCTCTCAGGGGGCGGATGAGCAGTTCTTC.